Following are 17 T cell receptor beta chains from one sample sequenced in a study of regulatory and conventional T cells in RAG deficiency. Genomic DNA came from blood conventional CD4+ T cells gated CD25-low CD127-high. Measured with immunoSEQ multiplex PCR; TCRdb has only the in-frame clones, and not every one. The table has roughly 34,000 clones, about 78% seen once. This same sample was also taken into another study, of regulatory T cells. That paper adds: The PCR used 52 TRBV and 13 TRBJ primers.

Material: CD4+ effector T cells sorted from blood. Receptors were obtained from a human donor in good health.

The J gene is TRBJ2-5, the V gene TRBV5-6; D gene uncertain. V was trimmed by 2 bases and J by 4 bases, leaving 12 bases between them. Germline CDR1 reads SGHDT; CDR2 reads YYEEEE. The CDR3 covers 14 residues. This CDR3 reads CASSLTRDGETQYF. The CDR3, as DNA: TGTGCCAGCAGCTTAACAAGAGATGGAGAGACCCAGTACTTC. The variable domain in full, with the rest retrieved from reference TRBV5-6 and TRBJ2-5, is DAGVTQSPTHLIKTRGQQVTLRCSPKSGHDTVSWYQQALGQGPQFIFQYYEEEERQRGNFPDRFSGHQFPNYSSELNVNALLLGDSALYLCASSLTRDGETQYFGPGTRLLVL.

On this clone itself: A junction end diverges from the germline sequence, so it may reflect a read error. This chain joins TRBV7-2 and TRBJ1-6; no clear D. The CDR3 spans 13 residues. The germline V gene encodes CDR1 SGHTA and CDR2 FQGNSA. The chain's CDR3 is CASGFPPPSARYF. Written as DNA, the CDR3 is TGTGCCAGCGGGTTCCCTCCACCGTCGGCCAGGTACTTT.

V is TRBV7-8 and J is TRBJ1-1; the D gene is possibly TRBD1 (6 bases). CDR3 length equals 13 residues. Trimming pared 0 bases from V and 9 bases from J, leaving 11 bases between. Germline loops: CDR1 SGHVS, CDR2 FQNEAQ. The CDR3: CASSLAPDRQAFF. DNA of the CDR3: TGTGCCAGCAGCTTAGCGCCGGACAGACAAGCTTTCTTT.

The chain couples TRBV5-6 to TRBJ2-5; TRBD2 agrees at 15 bases. CDR1 SGHDT and CDR2 YYEEEE come from the germline V gene. V was pared by 4 bases and J by 6 bases, with 4 bases of the junction left unmatched. The CDR3 runs to 15 residues. In DNA form, the CDR3 reads TGTGCCAGCAGCATGGGACTAGCGGGGGGAAAGACCCAGTACTTC. The encoded protein is CASSMGLAGGKTQYF.

The chain carries TRBV5-1 and TRBJ1-3; weak D call: TRBD1 (5 bases). The ends were cut back, 0 bases at V and 4 bases at J, with 8 bases in the middle. CDR1 and CDR2 from the germline V gene are SGHRS and YFSETQ. The CDR3 has 14 residues. CDR3 residues: CASSLEGVGNTIYF. The DNA for the CDR3 is TGCGCCAGCAGCTTGGAAGGGGTCGGAAACACCATATATTTT.

This clone was seen a few times. V is TRBV5-1 and J is TRBJ2-7; TRBD1 or TRBD2 may be the D gene (5 bases each). Germline V CDR1 and CDR2: SGHRS, YFSETQ. The CDR3 is 13 amino acids. Trimming removed 0 bases at V and 7 bases at J, with 11 bases between. CDR3 sequence (DNA): TGCGCCAGCAGCTTGGCCGTTGGGGGAGAGCAGTACTTC. Amino acids: CASSLAVGGEQYF.

The chain links TRBV5-1 to TRBJ1-2; D is unresolved. This CDR3 is built from 15 residues. The germline V gene encodes CDR1 SGHRS and CDR2 YFSETQ. V was cut by 1 base and J by 2 bases, with 12 bases left in between. CDR3 bases: TGCGCCAGCAGCTTGTCGGGGAACCCAAACTATGGCTACACCTTC. Translating gives CASSLSGNPNYGYTF.

The chain uses TRBV29-1 and TRBJ2-1, with D possibly TRBD1 on 6 matching bases. This CDR3 comprises 12 residues. The V gene's germline CDR1 is SQVTM and CDR2 ANQGSEA. Trimming left V 5 bases short and J 8 bases short, with 13 bases between. The CDR3 here is CSVRDTTHEQFF. The CDR3 nucleotides are TGCAGCGTTAGGGACACAACCCATGAGCAGTTCTTC.

The chain uses TRBV5-4 and TRBJ2-2; D is possibly TRBD2 (5 bases). This CDR3 comprises 15 residues. V lost 0 bases and J 4 bases, leaving 10 bases between the germline ends. CDR1 and CDR2 (germline): SGHNT, YYREEE (reference sequence). CDR3 DNA: TGTGCCAGCAGCTTGGTTCGGGAAACCACCGGGGAGCTGTTTTTT. It encodes CASSLVRETTGELFF.

The chain combines TRBV2 with TRBJ1-5, with 7 bases identical to TRBD1. The CDR3 consists of 14 residues. The junction had 8 bases not matched to a gene; V was cut back by 10 bases and J by 2 bases. The germline V gene encodes CDR1 SNHLY and CDR2 FYNNEI. CDR3 in amino acids: CATTGQDRNQPQHF. The CDR3 region has the DNA TGTGCCACGACTGGACAGGACCGCAATCAGCCCCAGCATTTT.

The rearrangement links TRBV30 to TRBJ2-6, with TRBD2 as a possible D gene (5 bases). CDR1 and CDR2 from the germline V gene are GTSNPN and SVGIG (reference sequence). The ends were cut back, 1 base at V and 1 base at J, with 17 bases in the middle. The CDR3 extends over 18 amino acids. Here the CDR3 DNA reads TGTGCCTGGAGTGGGGTCGTGTTGTGGGAGTCTGGGGCCAACGTCCTGACTTTC. It yields the protein CAWSGVVLWESGANVLTF.

DNA for the CDR3: TGTGCCAGCAGCCAAGAATGGAGACAGGGGACGTCTGGTAATGAAAAACTGTTTTTT. Residues: CASSQEWRQGTSGNEKLFF. The rearrangement links TRBV4-2 to TRBJ1-4; 8 nucleotides align to TRBD1. This CDR3 comprises 19 residues. CDR1 and CDR2 (germline): LGHNA, YNFKEQ. V dropped 0 bases and J dropped 4; count of bases not matched to a gene: 13.

V is TRBV5-1 and J is TRBJ2-7; maybe TRBD1 (5 bases). CDR3 length equals 12 residues. The V and J ends lost 3 bases and 3 bases respectively, with 7 bases between them. Per the germline V gene, CDR1 is SGHRS and CDR2 is YFSETQ. The CDR3 sequence: CASSSQGYEQYF. CDR3 sequence (DNA): TGCGCCAGCAGCTCCCAGGGCTACGAGCAGTACTTC.

This rearrangement joins TRBV28 to TRBJ1-2, with D perhaps matching TRBD1 (6 bases). The V gene lost 3 bases and the J gene lost 6 bases, with 11 bases spanning the gap. The CDR3 is 13 amino acids. Germline assignment: CDR1 MDHEN and CDR2 SYDVKM. Here the CDR3 DNA reads TGTGCCAGCAGTTTTCAGGGGACGAATGGCTACACCTTC. This gives the protein CASSFQGTNGYTF.

The sample holds one count of this clone. The rearrangement links TRBV5-1 to TRBJ1-2, with 10 bases lining up with TRBD1. This CDR3 spans 15 amino acids. From germline, CDR1 is SGHRS and CDR2 YFSETQ. V lost 5 bases, J lost 2 bases, and 6 bases stayed unmatched. CDR3 sequence reads: CASRPGQGVNYGYTF. The DNA for the CDR3 is TGCGCCAGCAGACCCGGACAGGGGGTGAACTATGGCTACACCTTC.

The chain links TRBV2 to TRBJ1-4; D remains unclear. The CDR3 extends over 15 amino acids. V lost 7 bases and J lost 3, with 15 bases in between. Germline V lookup: CDR1 SNHLY, CDR2 FYNNEI. The CDR3 is CASTPPLRANEKLFF. The CDR3 DNA follows: TGTGCCAGCACCCCTCCTCTTAGGGCTAATGAAAAACTGTTTTTT.

DNA of the CDR3: TGTGCCAGCAGCTTGTTTCCTGGAGTATCGAGCTCCTACAATGAGCAGTTCTTC. It encodes CASSLFPGVSSSYNEQFF. This chain joins TRBV5-4 and TRBJ2-1; no definite D call. The CDR3 loop spans 18 amino acids. The V gene's germline CDR1 is SGHNT and CDR2 YYREEE (reference sequence). The ends were cut back, 1 base at V and 0 bases at J, with 17 bases in the middle.